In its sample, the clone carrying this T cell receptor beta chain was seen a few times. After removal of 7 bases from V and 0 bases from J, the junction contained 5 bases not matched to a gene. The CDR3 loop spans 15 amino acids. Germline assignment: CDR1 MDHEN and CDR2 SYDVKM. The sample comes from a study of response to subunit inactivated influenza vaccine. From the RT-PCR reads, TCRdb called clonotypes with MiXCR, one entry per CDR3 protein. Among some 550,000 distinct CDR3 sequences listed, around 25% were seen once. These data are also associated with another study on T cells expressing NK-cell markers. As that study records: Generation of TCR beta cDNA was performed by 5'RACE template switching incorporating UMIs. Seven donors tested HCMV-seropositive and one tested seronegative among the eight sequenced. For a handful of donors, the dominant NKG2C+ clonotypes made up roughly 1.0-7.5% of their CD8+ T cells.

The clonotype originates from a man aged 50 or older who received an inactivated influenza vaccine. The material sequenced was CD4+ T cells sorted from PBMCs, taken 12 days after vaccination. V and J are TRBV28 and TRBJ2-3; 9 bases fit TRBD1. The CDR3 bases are TGTGCCAGCAAAAAACAGGGGGCGAGCACAGATACGCAGTATTTT. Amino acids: CASKKQGASTDTQYF.